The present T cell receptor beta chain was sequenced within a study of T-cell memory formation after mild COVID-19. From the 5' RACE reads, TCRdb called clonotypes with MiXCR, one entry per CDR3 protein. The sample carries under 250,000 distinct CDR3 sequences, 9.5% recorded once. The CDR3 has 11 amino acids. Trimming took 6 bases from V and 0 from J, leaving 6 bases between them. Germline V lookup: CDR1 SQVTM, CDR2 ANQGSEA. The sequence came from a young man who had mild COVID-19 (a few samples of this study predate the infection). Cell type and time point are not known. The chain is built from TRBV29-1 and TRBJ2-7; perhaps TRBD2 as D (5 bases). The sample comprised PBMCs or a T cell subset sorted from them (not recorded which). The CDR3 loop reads CSVGSSYEQYV. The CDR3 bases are TGCAGCGTAGGGAGCTCCTACGAGCAGTACGTC.